These T cell receptor beta chains were read from a single sample in a study of CDR3 diversity in severe acne. TCRdb re-analysed the PCR reads in MiXCR, keeping a single row per CDR3 protein. Among roughly 81,000 distinct CDR3 sequences listed, 45% to 55% were seen once. Sequencing was carried out using blood. The receptors here all came from a male donor in good health, serving as a control. CDR3s include the opening cysteine and the closing phenylalanine or tryptophan. Each record gives: J gene, D gene, clone size, V gene, CDR3 protein, CDR3 DNA. The D gene is left open where the match is weak. Not all rows give a size; the values are once, few, many and, for expanded clones, a class.

j_gene: TRBJ2-7
d_gene: TRBD1
abundance: few
v_gene: TRBV20-1
CDR3aa: CSALSPTGGSYEQYF
CDR3nt: TGCAGTGCTCTAAGCCCGACAGGGGGTTCCTACGAGCAGTACTTC

j_gene: TRBJ2-5
d_gene: TRBD2
abundance: few
v_gene: TRBV5-8
CDR3aa: CASSQRGRPNRGETQYF
CDR3nt: TGTGCCAGCAGCCAGCGGGGGCGGCCGAACCGCGGAGAGACCCAGTACTTC

j_gene: TRBJ2-7
d_gene: TRBD2
abundance: .
v_gene: TRBV6-6
CDR3aa: CASSYFAGGPAGEQYF
CDR3nt: TGTGCCAGCAGTTACTTTGCGGGAGGGCCGGCTGGTGAGCAGTACTTC

j_gene: TRBJ2-2
d_gene: .
abundance: .
v_gene: TRBV7-3
CDR3aa: CASSKTSNTGELFF
CDR3nt: TGTGCCAGCAGCAAGACTAGTAACACCGGGGAGCTGTTTTTT

j_gene: TRBJ1-1
d_gene: .
abundance: .
v_gene: TRBV5-1
CDR3aa: CASSFGWNTEAFF
CDR3nt: TGCGCCAGCAGCTTCGGATGGAACACTGAAGCTTTCTTT

j_gene: TRBJ1-2
d_gene: TRBD1
abundance: many
v_gene: TRBV5-4
CDR3aa: CASSLARDSPHGYTF
CDR3nt: TGTGCCAGCAGCTTGGCCCGGGACAGCCCCCATGGCTACACCTTC

j_gene: TRBJ2-7
d_gene: TRBD1
abundance: medium-sized
v_gene: TRBV5-1
CDR3aa: CASSLRQGTYEQYF
CDR3nt: TGCGCCAGCAGCTTGAGACAGGGTACCTACGAGCAGTACTTC

j_gene: TRBJ2-7
d_gene: TRBD1
abundance: .
v_gene: TRBV4-1
CDR3aa: CASSPRGQGAKEQYF
CDR3nt: TGCGCCAGCAGTCCACGGGGACAGGGGGCAAAAGAGCAGTACTTC

j_gene: TRBJ2-5
d_gene: TRBD2
abundance: many
v_gene: TRBV6-1
CDR3aa: CASSELAEETQYF
CDR3nt: TGTGCCAGCAGTGAACTAGCGGAAGAGACCCAGTACTTC

j_gene: TRBJ2-7
d_gene: TRBD2
abundance: .
v_gene: TRBV12-3/TRBV12-4
CDR3aa: CASSLAGGPQEQYF
CDR3nt: TGTGCCAGCAGTTTAGCGGGAGGGCCCCAAGAGCAGTACTTC

j_gene: TRBJ2-3
d_gene: .
abundance: few
v_gene: TRBV24-1
CDR3aa: CATSDPSGDTQYF
CDR3nt: TGTGCCACCAGTGACCCCAGTGGGGATACGCAGTATTTT

j_gene: TRBJ2-2
d_gene: .
abundance: .
v_gene: TRBV7-9
CDR3aa: CASSQKQGRAGELFF
CDR3nt: TGTGCCAGTAGTCAAAAGCAGGGGAGGGCCGGGGAGCTGTTTTTT

j_gene: TRBJ1-6
d_gene: TRBD1
abundance: .
v_gene: TRBV20-1
CDR3aa: CSASMGQANSPLHF
CDR3nt: TGCAGTGCTAGCATGGGACAGGCAAATTCACCCCTTCACTTT

j_gene: TRBJ2-2
d_gene: .
abundance: .
v_gene: TRBV7-8
CDR3aa: CASGLSPWSGELFF
CDR3nt: TGTGCCAGCGGCTTAAGTCCGTGGTCCGGGGAACTGTTTTTT